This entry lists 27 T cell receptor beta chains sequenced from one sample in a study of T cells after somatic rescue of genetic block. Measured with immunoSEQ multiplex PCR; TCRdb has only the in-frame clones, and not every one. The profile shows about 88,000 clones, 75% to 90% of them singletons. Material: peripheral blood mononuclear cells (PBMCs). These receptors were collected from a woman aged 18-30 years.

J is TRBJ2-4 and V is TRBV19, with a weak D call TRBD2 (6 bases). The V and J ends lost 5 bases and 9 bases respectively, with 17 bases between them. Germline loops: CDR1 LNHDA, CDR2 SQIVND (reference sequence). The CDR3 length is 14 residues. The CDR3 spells CASSVGTLPGIQYF. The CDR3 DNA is TGTGCCAGTAGTGTTGGGACTCTGCCGGGCATTCAGTACTTC.

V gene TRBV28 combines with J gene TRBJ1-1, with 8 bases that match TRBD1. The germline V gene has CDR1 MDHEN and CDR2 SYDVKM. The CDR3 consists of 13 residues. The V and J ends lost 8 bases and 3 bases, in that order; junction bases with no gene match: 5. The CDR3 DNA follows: TGTGCCAGCGAACGACAGGGGTACACTGAAGCTTTCTTT. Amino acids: CASERQGYTEAFF.

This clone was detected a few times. DNA for the CDR3: TGTGCCAGCAGCTTAGCTAGCGTATCCTCTGGAAACACCATATATTTT. Its protein product is CASSLASVSSGNTIYF. The chain carries TRBV7-6 and TRBJ1-3; D is undetermined. This CDR3 has 16 residues. Germline-derived CDR1 and CDR2 are SGHVS and FNYEAQ. V lost 0 bases, J lost 0 bases, and 9 bases lay in between.

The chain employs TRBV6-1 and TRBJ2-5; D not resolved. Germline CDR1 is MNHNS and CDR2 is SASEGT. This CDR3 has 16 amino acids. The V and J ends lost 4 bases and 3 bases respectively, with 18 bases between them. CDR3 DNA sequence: TGTGCCAGCAGTGGGGCGGAGAGACCAAGAAAAGAGACCCAGTACTTC. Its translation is CASSGAERPRKETQYF.

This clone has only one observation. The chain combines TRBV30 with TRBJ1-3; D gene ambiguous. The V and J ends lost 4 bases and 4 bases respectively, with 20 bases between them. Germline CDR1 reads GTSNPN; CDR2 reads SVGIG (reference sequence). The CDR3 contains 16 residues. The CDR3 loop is CAWNPGGHAGGNTIYF. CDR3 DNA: TGTGCCTGGAACCCTGGAGGGCATGCCGGAGGAAACACCATATATTTT.

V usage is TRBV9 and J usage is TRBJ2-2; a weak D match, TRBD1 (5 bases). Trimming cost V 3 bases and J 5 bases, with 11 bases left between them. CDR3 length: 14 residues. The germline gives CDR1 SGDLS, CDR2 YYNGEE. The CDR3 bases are TGTGCCAGCAGCGCGCTCCAGGGAACCGGGGAGCTGTTTTTT. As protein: CASSALQGTGELFF.

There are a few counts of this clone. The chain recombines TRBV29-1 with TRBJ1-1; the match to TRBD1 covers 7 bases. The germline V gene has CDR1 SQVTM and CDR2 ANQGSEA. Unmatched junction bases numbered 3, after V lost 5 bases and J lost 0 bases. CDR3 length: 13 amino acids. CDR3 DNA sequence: TGCAGCGTTCGAGGGGGCATGAACACTGAAGCTTTCTTT. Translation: CSVRGGMNTEAFF. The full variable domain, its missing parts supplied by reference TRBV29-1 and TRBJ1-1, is SAVISQKPSRDICQRGTSLTIQCQVDSQVTMMFWYRQQPGQSLTLIATANQGSEATYESGFVIDKFPISRPNLTFSTLTVSNMSPEDSSIYLCSVRGGMNTEAFFGQGTRLTVV.

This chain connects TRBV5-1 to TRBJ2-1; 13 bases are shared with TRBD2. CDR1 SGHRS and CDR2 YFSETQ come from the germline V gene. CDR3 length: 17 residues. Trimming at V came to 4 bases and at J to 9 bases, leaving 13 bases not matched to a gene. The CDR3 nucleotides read TGCGCCAGCAGCCCCTCTTCGACTAGCGGGAGGAGGACTGAGCAGTTCTTC. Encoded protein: CASSPSSTSGRRTEQFF. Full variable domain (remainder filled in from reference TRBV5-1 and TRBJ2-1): KAGVTQTPRYLIKTRGQQVTLSCSPISGHRSVSWYQQTPGQGLQFLFEYFSETQRNKGNFPGRFSGRQFSNSRSEMNVSTLELGDSALYLCASSPSSTSGRRTEQFFGPGTRLTVL.

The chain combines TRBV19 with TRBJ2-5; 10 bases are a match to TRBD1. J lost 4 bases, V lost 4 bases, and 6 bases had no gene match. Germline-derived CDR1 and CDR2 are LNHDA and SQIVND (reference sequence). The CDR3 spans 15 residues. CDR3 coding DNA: TGTGCCAGTAGTACGACCGGGACAGGGGCAGAGACCCAGTACTTC. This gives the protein CASSTTGTGAETQYF.

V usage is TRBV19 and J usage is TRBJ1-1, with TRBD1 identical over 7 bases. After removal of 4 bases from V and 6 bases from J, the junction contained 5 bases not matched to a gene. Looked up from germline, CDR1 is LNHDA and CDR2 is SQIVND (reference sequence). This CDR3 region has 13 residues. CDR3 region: CASSSHRGSEAFF. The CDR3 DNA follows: TGTGCCAGTAGTAGTCACAGGGGCTCTGAAGCTTTCTTT.

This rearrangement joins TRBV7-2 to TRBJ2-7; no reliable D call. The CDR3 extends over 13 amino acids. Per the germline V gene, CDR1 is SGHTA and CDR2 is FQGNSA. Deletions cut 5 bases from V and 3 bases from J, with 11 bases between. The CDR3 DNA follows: TGTGCCAGCAGCCCCTTGGCCAGCTACGAGCAGTACTTC. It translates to CASSPLASYEQYF. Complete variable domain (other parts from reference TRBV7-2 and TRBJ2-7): GAGVSQSPSNKVTEKGKDVELRCDPISGHTALYWYRQSLGQGLEFLIYFQGNSAPDKSGLPSDRFSAERTGGSVSTLTIQRTQQEDSAVYLCASSPLASYEQYFGPGTRLTVT.

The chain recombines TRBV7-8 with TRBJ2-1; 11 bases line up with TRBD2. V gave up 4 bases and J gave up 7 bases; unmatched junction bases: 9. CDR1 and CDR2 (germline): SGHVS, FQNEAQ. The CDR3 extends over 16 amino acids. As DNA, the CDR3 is TGTGCCAGCAGCTCCCAACTAGCGGGAGTTGTAAATGAGCAGTTCTTC. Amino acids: CASSSQLAGVVNEQFF.

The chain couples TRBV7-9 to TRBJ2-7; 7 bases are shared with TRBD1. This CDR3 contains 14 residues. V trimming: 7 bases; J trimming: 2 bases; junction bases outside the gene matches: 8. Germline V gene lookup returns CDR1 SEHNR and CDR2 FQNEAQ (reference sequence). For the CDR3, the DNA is TGTGCCAGCACCCCTGACAGGGTACCCTACGAGCAGTACTTC. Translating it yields CASTPDRVPYEQYF.

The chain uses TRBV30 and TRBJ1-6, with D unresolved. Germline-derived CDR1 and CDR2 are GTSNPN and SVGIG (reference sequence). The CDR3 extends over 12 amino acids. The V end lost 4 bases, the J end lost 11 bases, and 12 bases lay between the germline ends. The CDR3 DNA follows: TGTGCCTGGACGACATCTGCCCCACCCCTCCACTTT. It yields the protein CAWTTSAPPLHF.

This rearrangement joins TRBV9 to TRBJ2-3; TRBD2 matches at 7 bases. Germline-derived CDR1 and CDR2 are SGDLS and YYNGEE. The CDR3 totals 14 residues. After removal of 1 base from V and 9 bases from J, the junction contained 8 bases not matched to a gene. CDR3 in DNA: TGTGCCAGCAGCGTATGGGGGTCGCGGGAGACGCAGTATTTT. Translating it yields CASSVWGSRETQYF.

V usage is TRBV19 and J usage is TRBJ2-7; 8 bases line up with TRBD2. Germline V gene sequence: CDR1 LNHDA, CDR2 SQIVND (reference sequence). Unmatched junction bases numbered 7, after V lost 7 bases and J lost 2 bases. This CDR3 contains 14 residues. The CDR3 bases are TGTGCCAGTAAAGATAGCGGGACCACCTACGAGCAGTACTTC. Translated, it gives CASKDSGTTYEQYF.

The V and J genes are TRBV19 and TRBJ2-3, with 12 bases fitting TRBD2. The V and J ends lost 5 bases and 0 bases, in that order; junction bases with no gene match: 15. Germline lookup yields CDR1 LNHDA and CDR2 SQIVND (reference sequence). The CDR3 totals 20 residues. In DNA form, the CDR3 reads TGTGCCAGTAGTCTTTCCGGACTAGCGGGATGGGACTCTAGCACAGATACGCAGTATTTT. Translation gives CASSLSGLAGWDSSTDTQYF.

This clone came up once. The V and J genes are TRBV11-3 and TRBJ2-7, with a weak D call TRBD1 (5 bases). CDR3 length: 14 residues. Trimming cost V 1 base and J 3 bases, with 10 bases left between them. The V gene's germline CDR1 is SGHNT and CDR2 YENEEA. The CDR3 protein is CASSLGGASYEQYF. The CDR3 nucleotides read TGTGCCAGCAGCTTAGGGGGCGCTAGCTACGAGCAGTACTTC.

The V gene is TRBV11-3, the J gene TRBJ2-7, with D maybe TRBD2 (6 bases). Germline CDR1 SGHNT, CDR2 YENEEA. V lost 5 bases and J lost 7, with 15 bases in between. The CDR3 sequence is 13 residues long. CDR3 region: CASSQLEGREQYF. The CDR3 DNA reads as TGTGCCAGCAGCCAGCTGGAGGGTAGAGAGCAGTACTTC.

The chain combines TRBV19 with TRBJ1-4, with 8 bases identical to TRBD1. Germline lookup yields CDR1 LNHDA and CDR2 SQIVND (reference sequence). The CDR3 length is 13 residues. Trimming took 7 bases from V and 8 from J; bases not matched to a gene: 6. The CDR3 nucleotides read TGTGCCAGTAAGGGACAGGCTTACGAAAAACTGTTTTTT. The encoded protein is CASKGQAYEKLFF.

The CDR3, as DNA: TGTGCCAGCAGCACTCAACAGGGGCAGAACACTGAAGCTTTCTTT. Its translation is CASSTQQGQNTEAFF. This chain uses TRBV21-1 with TRBJ1-1; TRBD1 is the table's D call and was not checked against the DNA. TRBV21-1 is labeled a pseudogene. The CDR3 runs 15 residues.

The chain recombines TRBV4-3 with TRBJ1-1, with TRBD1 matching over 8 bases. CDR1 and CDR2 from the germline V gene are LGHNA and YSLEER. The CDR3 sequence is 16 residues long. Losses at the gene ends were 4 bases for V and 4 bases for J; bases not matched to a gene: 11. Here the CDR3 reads CASSRLSTGASTEAFF. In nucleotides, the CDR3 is TGCGCCAGCAGCCGACTCTCGACAGGGGCATCCACTGAAGCTTTCTTT.

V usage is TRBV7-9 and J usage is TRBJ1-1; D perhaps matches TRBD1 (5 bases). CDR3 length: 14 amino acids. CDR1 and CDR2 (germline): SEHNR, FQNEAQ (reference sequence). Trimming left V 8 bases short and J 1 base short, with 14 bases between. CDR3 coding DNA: TGTGCCAGCGGCGGGGGGTCACAGAACACTGAAGCTTTCTTT. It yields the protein CASGGGSQNTEAFF.

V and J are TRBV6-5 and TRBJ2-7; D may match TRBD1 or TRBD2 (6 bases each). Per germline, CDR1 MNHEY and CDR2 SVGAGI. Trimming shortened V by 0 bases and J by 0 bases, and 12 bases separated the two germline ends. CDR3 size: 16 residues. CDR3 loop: CASSYSSGEASYEQYF. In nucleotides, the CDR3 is TGTGCCAGCAGTTACTCGTCAGGGGAGGCCTCCTACGAGCAGTACTTC.

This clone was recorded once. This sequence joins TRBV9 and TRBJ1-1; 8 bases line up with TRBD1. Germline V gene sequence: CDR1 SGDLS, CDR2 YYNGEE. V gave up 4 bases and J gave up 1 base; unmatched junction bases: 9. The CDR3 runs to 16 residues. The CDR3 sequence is CASSMLAGTGNTEAFF. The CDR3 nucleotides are TGTGCCAGCAGCATGCTTGCCGGGACAGGGAACACTGAAGCTTTCTTT.

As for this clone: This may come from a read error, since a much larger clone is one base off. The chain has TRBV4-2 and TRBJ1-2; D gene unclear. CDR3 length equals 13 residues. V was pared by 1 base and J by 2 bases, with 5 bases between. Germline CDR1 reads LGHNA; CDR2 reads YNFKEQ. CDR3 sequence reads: CASSQAQNYGYTF. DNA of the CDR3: TGTGCCAGCAGCCAAGCACAGAACTATGGCTACACCTTC.

The CDR3 here is CASIETPGAGKYRGQPQHF. CDR3 sequence (DNA): TGTGCCAGCATCGAAACCCCCGGGGCAGGGAAGTATCGGGGGCAGCCCCAGCATTTT. The chain combines TRBV21-1 with TRBJ1-5. TRBV21-1 is a known pseudogene. The length of the CDR3 is 19 residues.